This TCR beta chain was identified in a study of blood T cell repertoires in COVID-19. The overall study: The analysed material was cDNA or gDNA that came from T cells, B-cell-depleted T cells, or PBMCs.

Trimming took 3 bases from V and 3 from J, leaving 9 bases between them. Looked up from germline, CDR1 is SEHNR and CDR2 is FQNEAQ (reference sequence). This CDR3 comprises 13 residues. In the study's own analysis: Reference gene primers were amplified, and this amplification served to estimate nucleated cell counts. Clones were sequenced by immunoSEQ multiplex PCR, and TCRdb holds only the in-frame ones, with some missing. V and J calls and clone size are copied from that table; D and trimming were computed from the DNA. The data contain 310,000 or so clones, approximately 84% of them singletons. The chain uses TRBV7-9 and TRBJ2-7; TRBD2 might be the D (6 bases). The sequencing sample was made of peripheral blood. This clonotype was obtained from a woman in her 30s who had recovered from COVID-19. This CDR3 reads CASSLGGNYEQYF. CDR3 sequence (DNA): TGTGCCAGCAGCTTGGGAGGTAACTACGAGCAGTACTTC.